This T cell receptor (beta chain) was identified in a study of T cell clones after liver transplantation. Unstimulated PBMCs were sorted into CD3+CD4+ and CD3+CD8+ populations. Assay: immunoSEQ multiplex PCR; the TCRdb copy retains only in-frame clones and omits some. The data hold tens of thousands of clones, with 60% to 80% observed a single time. The source was CD4+ T cells from blood, collected before liver transplant. The clonotype originates from a human donor who received a liver transplant.

As DNA, the CDR3 is TGTGCCAGCAGTTTTCAGGGAACTAATGAAAAACTGTTTTTT. Protein sequence: CASSFQGTNEKLFF. The chain joins TRBV28 to TRBJ1-4; possibly TRBD1 for D (5 bases). With 3 bases removed from V and 1 base from J, the gap between germline ends came to 6 bases. The CDR3 is made up of 14 amino acids. Germline V gene data show CDR1 as MDHEN and CDR2 as SYDVKM. The variable domain in full, completed from reference TRBV28 and TRBJ1-4, reads DVKVTQSSRYLVKRTGEKVFLECVQDMDHENMFWYRQDPGLGLRLIYFSYDVKMKEKGDIPEGYSVSREKKERFSLILESASTNQTSMYLCASSFQGTNEKLFFGSGTQLSVL.